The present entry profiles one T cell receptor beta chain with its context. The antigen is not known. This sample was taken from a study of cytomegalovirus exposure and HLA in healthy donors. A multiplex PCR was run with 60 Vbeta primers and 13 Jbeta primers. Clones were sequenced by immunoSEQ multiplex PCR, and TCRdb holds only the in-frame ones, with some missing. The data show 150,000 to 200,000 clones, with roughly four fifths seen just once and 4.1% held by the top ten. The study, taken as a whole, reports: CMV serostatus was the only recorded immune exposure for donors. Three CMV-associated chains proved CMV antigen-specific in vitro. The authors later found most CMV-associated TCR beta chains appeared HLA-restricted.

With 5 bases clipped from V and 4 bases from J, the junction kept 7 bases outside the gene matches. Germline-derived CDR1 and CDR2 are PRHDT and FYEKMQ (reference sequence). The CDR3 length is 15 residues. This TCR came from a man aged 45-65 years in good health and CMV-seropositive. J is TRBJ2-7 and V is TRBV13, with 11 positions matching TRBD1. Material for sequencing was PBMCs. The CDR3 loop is CASSEGTGGRYEQYF. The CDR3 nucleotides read TGTGCCAGCAGCGAGGGGACAGGGGGTAGGTACGAGCAGTACTTC. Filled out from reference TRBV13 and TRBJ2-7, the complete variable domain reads AAGVIQSPRHLIKEKRETATLKCYPIPRHDTVYWYQQGPGQDPQFLISFYEKMQSDKGSIPDRFSAQQFSDYHSELNMSSLELGDSALYFCASSEGTGGRYEQYFGPGTRLTVT.